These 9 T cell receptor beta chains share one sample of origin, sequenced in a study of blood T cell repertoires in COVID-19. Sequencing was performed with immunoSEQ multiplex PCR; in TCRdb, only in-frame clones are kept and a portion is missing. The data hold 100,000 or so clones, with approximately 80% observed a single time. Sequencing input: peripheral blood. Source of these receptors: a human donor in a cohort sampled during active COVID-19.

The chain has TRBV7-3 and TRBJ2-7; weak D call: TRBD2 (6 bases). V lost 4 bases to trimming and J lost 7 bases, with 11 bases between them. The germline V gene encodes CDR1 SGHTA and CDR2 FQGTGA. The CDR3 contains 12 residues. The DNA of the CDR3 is TGTGCCAGCAGCTCCTTTGGGGGGGAGCAGTACTTC. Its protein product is CASSSFGGEQYF.

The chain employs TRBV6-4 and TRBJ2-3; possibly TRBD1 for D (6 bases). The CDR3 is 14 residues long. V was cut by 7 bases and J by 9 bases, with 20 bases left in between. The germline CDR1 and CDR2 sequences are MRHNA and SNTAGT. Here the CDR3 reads CASTDRPGQGTQYF. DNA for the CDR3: TGTGCCAGCACGGATCGCCCGGGACAAGGGACGCAGTATTTT.

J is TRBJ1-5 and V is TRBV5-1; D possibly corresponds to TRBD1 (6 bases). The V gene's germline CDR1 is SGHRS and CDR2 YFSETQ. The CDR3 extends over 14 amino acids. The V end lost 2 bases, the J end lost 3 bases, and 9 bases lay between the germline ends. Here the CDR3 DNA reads TGCGCCAGCAGCTTAGGACAGTCCAATCAGCCCCAGCATTTT. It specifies CASSLGQSNQPQHF.

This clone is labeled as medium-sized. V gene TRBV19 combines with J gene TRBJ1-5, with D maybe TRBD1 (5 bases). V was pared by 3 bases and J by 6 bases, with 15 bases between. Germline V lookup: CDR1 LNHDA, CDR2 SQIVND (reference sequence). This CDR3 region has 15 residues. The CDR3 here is CASSIQRQGSQPQHF. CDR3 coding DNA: TGTGCCAGTAGTATTCAACGCCAGGGTAGTCAGCCCCAGCATTTT.

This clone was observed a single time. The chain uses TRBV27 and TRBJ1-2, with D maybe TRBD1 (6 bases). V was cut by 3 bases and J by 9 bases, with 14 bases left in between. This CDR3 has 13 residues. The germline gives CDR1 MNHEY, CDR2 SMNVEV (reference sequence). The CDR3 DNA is TGTGCCAGCAGTTTTCAGGGACACGAAAGCTACACCTTC. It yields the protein CASSFQGHESYTF.

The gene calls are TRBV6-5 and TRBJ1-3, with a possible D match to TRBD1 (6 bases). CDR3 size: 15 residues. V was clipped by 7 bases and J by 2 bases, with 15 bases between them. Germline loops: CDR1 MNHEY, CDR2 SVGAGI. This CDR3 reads CASTGDISTGNTIYF. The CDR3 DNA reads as TGTGCCAGCACAGGGGACATCAGCACTGGAAACACCATATATTTT.

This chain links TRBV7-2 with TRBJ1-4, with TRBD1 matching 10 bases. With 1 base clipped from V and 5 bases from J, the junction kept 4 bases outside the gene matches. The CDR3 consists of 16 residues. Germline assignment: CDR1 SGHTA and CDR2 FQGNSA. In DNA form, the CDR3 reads TGTGCCAGCAGCTTAGTTGGGACAGGGGAAAATGAAAAACTGTTTTTT. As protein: CASSLVGTGENEKLFF.

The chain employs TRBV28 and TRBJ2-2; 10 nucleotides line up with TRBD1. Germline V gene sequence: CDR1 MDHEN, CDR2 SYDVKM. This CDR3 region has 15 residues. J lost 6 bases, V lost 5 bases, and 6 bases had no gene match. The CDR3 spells CASSLGQGFSGELFF. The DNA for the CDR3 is TGTGCCAGCAGTCTGGGACAGGGGTTTTCCGGGGAGCTGTTTTTT.

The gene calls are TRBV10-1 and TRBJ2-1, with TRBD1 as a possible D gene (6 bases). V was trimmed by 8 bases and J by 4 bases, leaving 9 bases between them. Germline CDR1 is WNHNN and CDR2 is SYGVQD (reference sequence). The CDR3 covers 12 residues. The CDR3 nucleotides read TGCGCCAGCGGCGGACAGTACAATGAGCAGTTCTTC. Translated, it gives CASGGQYNEQFF.